Given below is one T cell receptor (beta chain) in context. The record originates from a study of blood T cell repertoires in COVID-19. The wider study: The samples span acute and convalescent COVID-19 from the United States, Italy and Spain. PBMCs, B-cell-depleted T cells, or T cells provided the cDNA or gDNA that made up the material.

The CDR3 is made up of 17 amino acids. Germline V gives CDR1 KGHDR, CDR2 SFDVKD. V lost 4 bases to trimming and J lost 5 bases; unmatched junction nucleotides: 11. As originally analysed: Estimation of nucleated cell counts was performed using reference gene primer amplification. Data came from immunoSEQ multiplex PCR; TCRdb stores just in-frame clones and leaves some out. That table is the source of V, J and clone size, and D and trimming were worked out from the DNA. The sample lists about 160,000 clones; around 89% were seen once. J is TRBJ2-3 and V is TRBV24-1; TRBD2 aligns across 10 bases. Sequencing input: peripheral blood. This sequence originates from a man between 60 and 75 years old with acute or convalescent COVID-19. In DNA, the CDR3 is TGTGCCACCAGTGACCCCAGCGGGGGGGCGTTAGGAGATACGCAGTATTTT. This translates into CATSDPSGGALGDTQYF.